The rows below give T cell receptor beta chains drawn from one sample of a study of blood T cell repertoires in COVID-19. Sequencing used immunoSEQ multiplex PCR; TCRdb keeps in-frame clones, though not all of them. The repertoire holds more than 150,000 clones, with around 85% as singletons. Sequenced: peripheral blood. All receptors derive from an older woman with acute or convalescent COVID-19. Both conserved end residues are part of each CDR3. A D gene is named only where the DNA matches it firmly. Some rows have no size entry. The others give once, few or many, or a class for an expanded clone.

size	length	J	D	V	DNA	CDR3
.	11	TRBJ1-5	.	TRBV19	TGTGCCGGTAGTATGGGAGGTCAGGGGCATTTT	CAGSMGGQGHF
.	13	TRBJ1-1	.	TRBV6-1	TGTGCCAGCAGTGAACAGCGGTATGAAGAAGCTTTCTTT	CASSEQRYEEAFF
.	17	TRBJ1-5	TRBD1	TRBV28	TGTGCCAGCAGTTCCATGCGTACCGGGACAGGGAATCAGCCCCAGCATTTT	CASSSMRTGTGNQPQHF
few	14	TRBJ2-2	.	TRBV7-9	TGTGCCAGCAGTACGACAGGGAACACCGGGGAGCTGTTTTTT	CASSTTGNTGELFF
once	14	TRBJ1-3	.	TRBV21-1	TGTGCCAGCACCCTCACATGGCCGGGGAACACCATATATTTT	CASTLTWPGNTIYF
.	13	TRBJ2-3	TRBD2	TRBV29-1	TGCAGCGGAACTAGCGGCAACACAGATACGCAGTATTTT	CSGTSGNTDTQYF
.	15	TRBJ2-5	TRBD2	TRBV30	TGTGCCTGGAGGAAAAATAGCGGGGGGGCTCAGACCCAGTACTTC	CAWRKNSGGAQTQYF
.	16	TRBJ1-3	TRBD1	TRBV15	TGTGCCACCAGCTCGACGACAGGGAGGCCTGGAAACACCATATATTTT	CATSSTTGRPGNTIYF
.	13	TRBJ2-4	.	TRBV3-1/TRBV3-2	TGTGCCAGCAGCCAAGGTTGGCGGAACATTCAGTACTTC	CASSQGWRNIQYF
once	15	TRBJ1-3	.	TRBV19	TGTGCCAGTAGTATCACCTTTAGTTCTGGAAACACCATATATTTT	CASSITFSSGNTIYF
few	15	TRBJ2-2	.	TRBV3-1/TRBV3-2	TGTGCCAGCAGCCAAGACGGGGTGAACACCGGGGAGCTGTTTTTT	CASSQDGVNTGELFF
.	15	TRBJ1-2	TRBD1	TRBV5-1	TGCGCCAGCAGCTTAGGCACAGGGGTCTCGTATGGCTACACCTTC	CASSLGTGVSYGYTF
.	15	TRBJ2-7	TRBD1	TRBV6-5	TGTGCCAGCAGTTATTTCTTTCAGGGGGCCTACGAGCAGTACTTC	CASSYFFQGAYEQYF
once	15	TRBJ2-1	.	TRBV10-1	TGCGCCAGCAGTGTAGCGGGACAGGGCCCCAATGAGCAGTTCTTC	CASSVAGQGPNEQFF
.	14	TRBJ1-6	TRBD1	TRBV5-1	TGCGCCAGCAGCTCAGACAGGGGAAGTTTGGGCCTCCACTTT	CASSSDRGSLGLHF
once	14	TRBJ1-2	TRBD1	TRBV28	TGTGCCAGCATTAGAACAGGGGCCATCTATGGCTACACCTTC	CASIRTGAIYGYTF
once	15	TRBJ1-4	.	TRBV1	TGCACCAGCAGCCAAGTCGAGGCAACTAATGAAAAACTGTTTTTT	CTSSQVEATNEKLFF
.	15	TRBJ1-5	.	TRBV6-5	TGTGCCAGCAGTTACTCGGTGACTGCCCGTCAGCCCCAGCATTTT	CASSYSVTARQPQHF
.	14	TRBJ1-5	TRBD1	TRBV10-3	TGTGCCATCAGTCTGGGACAGTCGAATCAGCCCCAGCATTTT	CAISLGQSNQPQHF
.	15	TRBJ1-6	.	TRBV6-5	TGTGCCAGCAGTTCACAGGACACCAGCAATTCACCCCTCCACTTT	CASSSQDTSNSPLHF
.	14	TRBJ2-5	TRBD2	TRBV14	TGTGCCAGCAGCTGGGCTAGCGGGGCACAGACCCAGTACTTC	CASSWASGAQTQYF
.	13	TRBJ2-1	TRBD1	TRBV7-9	TGTGCCAGCCTTAACAGGGGGCGAAGTGAGCAGTTCTTC	CASLNRGRSEQFF
.	17	TRBJ1-6	.	TRBV21-1	TGTGCCAGCAGCAAAGAGGTAGGGGGACCCTATAATTCACCCCTCCACTTT	CASSKEVGGPYNSPLHF
.	14	TRBJ1-1	.	TRBV6-4	TGTGCCAGCAGTCTAATGGGGAGAAACACTGAAGCTTTCTTT	CASSLMGRNTEAFF